This TCR beta chain was sequenced during a study of cytomegalovirus exposure and HLA in healthy donors. In the study overall: Around 89 million unique TCRs from HLA-typed donors made up an early data release.

In the case of this clone: No antigen is known for it.

Notes on the study in general: The authors later found most CMV-associated TCR beta chains appeared HLA-restricted.

The V and J ends lost 6 bases and 7 bases respectively, with 16 bases between them. The CDR3 covers 15 residues. CDR1 KGHSH and CDR2 LQKENI come from the germline V gene. The PCR ran on 60 Vbeta and 13 Jbeta primers. Clones were read by immunoSEQ multiplex PCR, and TCRdb kept only the in-frame ones, dropping some. Of more than 140,000 clones listed, 70% to 80% were seen once; the top ten hold around 1.5%. The rearrangement joins TRBV18 to TRBJ1-6, with D uncertain. The specimen sequenced was PBMCs. This receptor was taken from a female donor in good health and CMV-seronegative. This chain's CDR3 is CASSRENLNNSPLHF. CDR3 bases: TGTGCCAGCTCGCGAGAGAACTTGAACAATTCACCCCTCCACTTT.